This T cell receptor beta chain was captured by sequencing in a study of blood T cell repertoires in COVID-19. The overall study: Sites in the United States, Italy and Spain provided acute and convalescent COVID-19 samples.

The count of this clone is one. The method was immunoSEQ multiplex PCR; TCRdb's version includes in-frame clones alone and lacks a portion of them. The sample has some 400,000 clones, more than 75% seen once. V lost 7 bases and J 4 bases, leaving 10 bases between the germline ends. CDR3 length: 12 residues. Germline V gene sequence: CDR1 LNHDA, CDR2 SQIVND (reference sequence). This chain uses TRBV19 with TRBJ1-1; the D gene is possibly TRBD1 (6 bases). The TCR comes from a woman aged 55-70 years with COVID-19, enrolled during active disease. Sequenced: peripheral blood. CDR3 DNA: TGTGCCAGTACGCAGGGGCGCACTGAAGCTTTCTTT. Protein: CASTQGRTEAFF. The whole variable domain, filled in from reference TRBV19 and TRBJ1-1, reads DGGITQSPKYLFRKEGQNVTLSCEQNLNHDAMYWYRQDPGQGLRLIYYSQIVNDFQKGDIAEGYSVSREKKESFPLTVTSAQKNPTAFYLCASTQGRTEAFFGQGTRLTVV.